Detailed here is one T cell receptor (beta chain). This specimen comes from a study of blood T cell repertoires in COVID-19. Across the whole study: T cells, B-cell-depleted T cells, or PBMCs provided the cDNA or gDNA that served as material.

The table came from immunoSEQ multiplex PCR; TCRdb's copy has only in-frame clones and leaves some out. The sample gives 300,000 to 450,000 clones, roughly nine tenths of which show up once; under 1.3% is in the top ten. Unmatched junction bases numbered 11, after V lost 2 bases and J lost 0 bases. CDR1 SGHDT and CDR2 YYEEEE come from the germline V gene. This CDR3 region has 17 residues. Input material: PBMCs or T cells enriched from blood (not recorded which). The chain uses TRBV5-6 and TRBJ2-7; 7 bases map to TRBD1. This TCR was recovered from a woman aged 30 to 39 who had recovered from COVID-19. In nucleotides, the CDR3 is TGTGCCAGCAGCTTTTGGGTCCCCAGGGGGAGCTCCTACGAGCAGTACTTC. This gives the protein CASSFWVPRGSSYEQYF.